The source of this T cell receptor beta chain is a study of OX40 agonist ivuxolimab in advanced cancers. Assay: immunoSEQ multiplex PCR; the TCRdb copy retains only in-frame clones and omits some. The sample contains about 48,000 clones, around 90% of which appear only once. The CDR3 sequence is 13 residues long. Per germline, CDR1 SSHAT and CDR2 FNYEAQ (reference sequence). Trimming removed 4 bases from V and 3 bases from J; junction bases left unmatched: 2. Sample: CD4+ or CD8+ T cells sorted from blood, taken in a trial of the OX40 agonist ivuxolimab. J is TRBJ2-7 and V is TRBV7-7, with 8 bases that match TRBD1. This sequence originates from an adult with an advanced solid tumor such as melanoma, head and neck, liver or kidney cancer. The CDR3 region has the DNA TGTGCCAGCAGCTCACAGGGGGGCTACGAGCAGTACTTC. Its translation is CASSSQGGYEQYF.